This T cell receptor beta chain was observed in a study of OX40 agonist ivuxolimab in advanced cancers. Blood got drawn at baseline, again on cycle 4 day 1, and then on cycle 7 day 1. Germline CDR1 MNHNS, CDR2 SASEGT. This CDR3 is built from 14 residues. The V end lost 0 bases, the J end lost 8 bases, and 10 bases lay between the germline ends. The table came from immunoSEQ multiplex PCR; TCRdb's copy has only in-frame clones and leaves some out. Among fewer than 85,000 clones listed, roughly 87% were seen once. The sequenced sample was CD4+ or CD8+ T cells sorted from blood, obtained in a trial of the OX40 agonist ivuxolimab. The J gene is TRBJ1-4, the V gene TRBV6-1, with D uncertain. This receptor was identified in an adult with an advanced solid tumor such as melanoma, head and neck, liver or kidney cancer. In nucleotides, the CDR3 is TGTGCCAGCAGTGAAGCGCTGAGATCCGAAAAACTGTTTTTT. Translating gives CASSEALRSEKLFF.